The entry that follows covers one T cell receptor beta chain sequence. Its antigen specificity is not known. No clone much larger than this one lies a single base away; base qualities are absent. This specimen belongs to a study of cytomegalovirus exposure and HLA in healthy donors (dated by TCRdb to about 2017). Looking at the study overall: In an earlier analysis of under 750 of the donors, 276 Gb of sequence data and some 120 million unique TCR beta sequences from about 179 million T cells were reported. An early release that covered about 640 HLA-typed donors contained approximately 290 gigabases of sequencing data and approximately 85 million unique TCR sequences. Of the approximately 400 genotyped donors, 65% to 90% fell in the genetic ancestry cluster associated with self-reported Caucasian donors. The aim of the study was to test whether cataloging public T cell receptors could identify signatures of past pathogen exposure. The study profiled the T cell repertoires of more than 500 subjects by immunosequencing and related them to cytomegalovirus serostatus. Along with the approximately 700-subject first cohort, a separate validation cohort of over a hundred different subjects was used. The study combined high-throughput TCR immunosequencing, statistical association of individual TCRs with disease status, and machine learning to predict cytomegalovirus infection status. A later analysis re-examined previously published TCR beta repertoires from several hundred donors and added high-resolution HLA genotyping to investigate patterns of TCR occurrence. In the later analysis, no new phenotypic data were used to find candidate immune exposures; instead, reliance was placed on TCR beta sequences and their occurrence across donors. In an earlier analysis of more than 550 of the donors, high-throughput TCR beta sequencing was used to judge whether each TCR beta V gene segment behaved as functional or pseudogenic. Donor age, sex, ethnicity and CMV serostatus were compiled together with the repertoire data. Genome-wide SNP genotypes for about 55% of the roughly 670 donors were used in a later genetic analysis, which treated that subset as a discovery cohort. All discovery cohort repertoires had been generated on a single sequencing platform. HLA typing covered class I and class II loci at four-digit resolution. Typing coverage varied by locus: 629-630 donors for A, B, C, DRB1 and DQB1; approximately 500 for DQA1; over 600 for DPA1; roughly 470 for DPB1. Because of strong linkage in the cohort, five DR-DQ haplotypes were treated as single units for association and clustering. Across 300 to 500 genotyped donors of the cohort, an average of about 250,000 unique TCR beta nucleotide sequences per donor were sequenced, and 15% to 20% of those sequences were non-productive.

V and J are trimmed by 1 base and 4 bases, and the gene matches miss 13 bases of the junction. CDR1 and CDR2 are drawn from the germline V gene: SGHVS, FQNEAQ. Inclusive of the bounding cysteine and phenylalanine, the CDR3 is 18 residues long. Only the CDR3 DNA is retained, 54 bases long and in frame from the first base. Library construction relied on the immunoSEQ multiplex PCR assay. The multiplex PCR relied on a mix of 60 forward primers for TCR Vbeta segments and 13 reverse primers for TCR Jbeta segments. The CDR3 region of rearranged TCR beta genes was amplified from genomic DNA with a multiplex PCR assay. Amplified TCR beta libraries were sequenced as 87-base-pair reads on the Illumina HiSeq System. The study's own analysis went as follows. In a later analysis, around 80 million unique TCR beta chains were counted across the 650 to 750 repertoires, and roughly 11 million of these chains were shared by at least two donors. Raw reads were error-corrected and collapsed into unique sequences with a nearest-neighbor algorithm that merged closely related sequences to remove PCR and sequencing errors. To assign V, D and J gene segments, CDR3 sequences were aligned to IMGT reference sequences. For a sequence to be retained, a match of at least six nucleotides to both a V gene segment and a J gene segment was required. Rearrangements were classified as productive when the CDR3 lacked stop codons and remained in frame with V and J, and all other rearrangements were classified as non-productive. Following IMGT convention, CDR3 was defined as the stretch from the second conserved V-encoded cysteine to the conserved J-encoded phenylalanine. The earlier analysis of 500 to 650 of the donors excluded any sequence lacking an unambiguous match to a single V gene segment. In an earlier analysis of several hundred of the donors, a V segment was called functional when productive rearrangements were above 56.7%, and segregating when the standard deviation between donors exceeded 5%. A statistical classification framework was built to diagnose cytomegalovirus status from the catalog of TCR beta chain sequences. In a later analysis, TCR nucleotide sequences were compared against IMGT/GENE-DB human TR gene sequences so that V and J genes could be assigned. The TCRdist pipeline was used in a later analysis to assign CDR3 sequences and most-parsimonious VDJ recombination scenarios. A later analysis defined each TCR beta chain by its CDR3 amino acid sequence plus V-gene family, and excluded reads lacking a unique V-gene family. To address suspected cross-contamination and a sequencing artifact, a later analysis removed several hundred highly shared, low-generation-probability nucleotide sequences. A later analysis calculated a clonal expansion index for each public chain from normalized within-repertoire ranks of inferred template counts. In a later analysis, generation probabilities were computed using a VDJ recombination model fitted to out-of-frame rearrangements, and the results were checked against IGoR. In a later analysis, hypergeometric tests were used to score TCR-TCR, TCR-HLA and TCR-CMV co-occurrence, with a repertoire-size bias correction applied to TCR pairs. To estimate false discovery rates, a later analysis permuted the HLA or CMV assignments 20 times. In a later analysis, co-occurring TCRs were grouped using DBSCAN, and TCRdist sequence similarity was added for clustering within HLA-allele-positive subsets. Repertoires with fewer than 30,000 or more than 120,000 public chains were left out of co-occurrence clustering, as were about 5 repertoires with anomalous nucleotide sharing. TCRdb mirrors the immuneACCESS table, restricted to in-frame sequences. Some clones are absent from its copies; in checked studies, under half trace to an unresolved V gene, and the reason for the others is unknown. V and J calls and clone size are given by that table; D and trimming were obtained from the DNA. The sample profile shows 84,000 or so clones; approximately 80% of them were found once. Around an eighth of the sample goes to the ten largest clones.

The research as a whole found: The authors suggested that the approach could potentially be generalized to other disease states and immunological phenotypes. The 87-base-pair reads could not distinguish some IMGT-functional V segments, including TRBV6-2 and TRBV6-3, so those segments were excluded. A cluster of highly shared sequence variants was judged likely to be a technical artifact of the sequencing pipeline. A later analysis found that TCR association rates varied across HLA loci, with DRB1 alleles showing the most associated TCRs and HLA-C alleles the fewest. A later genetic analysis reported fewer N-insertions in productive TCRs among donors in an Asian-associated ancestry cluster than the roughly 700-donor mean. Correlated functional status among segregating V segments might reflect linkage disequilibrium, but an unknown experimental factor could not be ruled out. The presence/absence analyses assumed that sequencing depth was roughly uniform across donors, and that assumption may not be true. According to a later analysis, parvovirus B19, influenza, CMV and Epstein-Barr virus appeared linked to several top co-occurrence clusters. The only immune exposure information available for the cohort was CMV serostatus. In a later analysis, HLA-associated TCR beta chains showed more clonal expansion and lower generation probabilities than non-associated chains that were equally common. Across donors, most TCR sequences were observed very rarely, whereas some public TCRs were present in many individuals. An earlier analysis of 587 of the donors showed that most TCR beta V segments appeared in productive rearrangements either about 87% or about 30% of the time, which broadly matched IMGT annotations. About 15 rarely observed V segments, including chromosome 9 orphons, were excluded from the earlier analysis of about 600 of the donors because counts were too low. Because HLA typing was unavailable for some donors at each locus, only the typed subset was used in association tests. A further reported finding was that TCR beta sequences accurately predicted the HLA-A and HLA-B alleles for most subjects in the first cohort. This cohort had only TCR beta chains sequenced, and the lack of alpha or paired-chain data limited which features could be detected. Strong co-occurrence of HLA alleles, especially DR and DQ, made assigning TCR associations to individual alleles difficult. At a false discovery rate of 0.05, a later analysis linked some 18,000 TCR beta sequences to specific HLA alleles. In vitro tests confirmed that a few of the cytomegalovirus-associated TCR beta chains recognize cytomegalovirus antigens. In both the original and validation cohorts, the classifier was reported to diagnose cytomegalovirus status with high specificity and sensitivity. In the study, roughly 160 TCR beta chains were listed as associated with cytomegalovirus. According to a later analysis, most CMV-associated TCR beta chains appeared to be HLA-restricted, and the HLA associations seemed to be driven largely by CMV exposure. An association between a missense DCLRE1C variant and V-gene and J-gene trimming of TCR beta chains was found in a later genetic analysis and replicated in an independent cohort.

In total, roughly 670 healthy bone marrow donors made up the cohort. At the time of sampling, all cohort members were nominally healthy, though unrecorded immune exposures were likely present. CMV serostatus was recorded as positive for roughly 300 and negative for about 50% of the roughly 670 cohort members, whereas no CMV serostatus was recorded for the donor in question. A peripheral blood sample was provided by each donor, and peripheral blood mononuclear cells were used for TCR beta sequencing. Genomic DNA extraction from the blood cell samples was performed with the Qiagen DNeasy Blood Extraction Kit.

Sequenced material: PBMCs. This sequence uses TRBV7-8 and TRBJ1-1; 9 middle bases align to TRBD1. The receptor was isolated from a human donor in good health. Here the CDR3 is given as CASSLERGGTGWSTEAFF. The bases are TGTGCCAGCAGCTTAGAACGGGGCGGGACAGGGTGGAGCACTGAAGCTTTCTTT.